The entry below describes one TCR beta chain. The target antigen is unknown. The CDR3 totals 13 residues. The germline V and J ends were trimmed by 6 bases and 4 bases, with 10 bases remaining between them. The germline V gene has CDR1 MGHDK and CDR2 SYGVNS. The sample originates from a study of Graves' ophthalmopathy and Graves' hyperthyroidism. Clinical symptoms, serum thyroxine, TRAb, thyroid ultrasound and orbital computed tomography formed the basis of diagnosis. The study, taken as a whole, reports: Blood also carried most expanded thyroid clonotypes exceeding 0.001 frequency.

CDR3 regions of TCR beta were amplified from RNA transcripts. Second-round multiplex PCR came after first-round RT-PCR with HTBI primers. Each CDR3 protein gets one entry after TCRdb re-called the multiplex PCR reads with MiXCR. The sample has roughly 1.1 million distinct CDR3 sequences, roughly 35% seen once; the top ten hold around 10%. The rearrangement joins TRBV25-1 to TRBJ1-3; D is perhaps TRBD1 (6 bases). Sequencing was performed on peripheral blood or thyroid tissue (not recorded which). This TCR came from an adult man with Graves' hyperthyroidism. The chain's CDR3 is CASRRTVGNTIYF. The CDR3 nucleotides are TGTGCCAGCAGACGGACAGTAGGAAACACCATATATTTT.